This T cell receptor (beta chain) came from a study of cytomegalovirus exposure and HLA in healthy donors. Comment on this clone: The antigen remains unidentified.

PCR was performed using 60 Vbeta and 13 Jbeta primers. Sequencing was performed with immunoSEQ multiplex PCR; in TCRdb, only in-frame clones are kept and a portion is missing. The repertoire holds roughly 100,000 clones, with under 85% as singletons. Regarding the study as a whole: Within an earlier analysis, most TCR beta V segments proved productive either about 87% or about 30% of the time. Rare sequences made up most TCRs, while some public TCRs were found in many donors.

The sequenced sample was PBMCs. This sequence was found in a woman between 40 and 55 years old in good health and CMV-seropositive.

The CDR3 sequence is CASGLVMGALFTEAFF. CDR3 nucleotides: TGTGCTAGTGGTTTGGTAATGGGGGCTCTTTTCACTGAAGCTTTCTTT. The chain joins TRBV12-5 to TRBJ1-1; a possible D gene is TRBD1 (6 bases). V was pared by 0 bases and J by 4 bases, with 15 bases between. Germline assignment: CDR1 LGHNT and CDR2 FRNRAP. The CDR3 spans 16 residues.